Sequencing of this TCR beta chain was carried out in a study of shared clonotypes between healthy human individuals. Notes on the study in general: Among donors, clonotype sharing was expected to be affected by sequencing depth. Limited genetic and exposure-history diversity came from having few donors.

Sorted-subset replicate PCR reactions were performed with approximately 180 ng DNA, corresponding to 30,000 to 35,000 T cell genomes. As handled by the study authors: Junction-only sequences produced by ImmunoSEQ had no quality scores, so filtering differed. Clones were sequenced by immunoSEQ multiplex PCR, and TCRdb holds only the in-frame ones, with some missing. V and J calls and clone size are given by that table; D and trimming were obtained from the DNA. The sample contains tens of thousands of clones, under 65% of which appear only once. The CDR3 totals 19 residues. The germline V and J ends were trimmed by 6 bases and 0 bases, with 25 bases remaining between them. Germline V lookup: CDR1 MNHEY, CDR2 SMNVEV (reference sequence). On this clone: Its cognate antigen is unknown.

This chain links TRBV27 with TRBJ2-3; D remains unclear. This clonotype originated in a young man in good health. Sequenced sample: memory CD8+ T cells sorted from blood. The subset: CD45RO+ cells pooled with CCR7-negative TemRA cells. This CDR3 is CASSRFGIIDVTSTDTQYF. The CDR3 region has the DNA TGTGCCAGCAGCCGGTTCGGCATTATTGATGTGACGAGCACAGATACGCAGTATTTT.